A single sample is the source of the 7 T cell receptor beta chains below, sequenced in a study of cytomegalovirus exposure and HLA in healthy donors. Primers included in the PCR were 60 Vbeta and 13 Jbeta primers. The assay was immunoSEQ multiplex PCR, and TCRdb's table has in-frame clones only and misses some. The sample has around 140,000 clones, about four fifths seen once. The sequenced sample was PBMCs. The receptors were gathered from a woman in her thirties or forties in good health and CMV-seropositive.

The chain links TRBV28 to TRBJ2-6; D remains ambiguous. This CDR3 spans 15 amino acids. Germline V gene lookup returns CDR1 MDHEN and CDR2 SYDVKM. The V end was cut by 7 bases, the J end by 1 base, with 11 bases between. CDR3 nucleotides: TGTGCCAGCACCTTAGCCCGTTCTGGGGCCAACGTCCTGACTTTC. Amino acid sequence: CASTLARSGANVLTF.

This clone showed up just once. V and J are TRBV11-1 and TRBJ2-7; D call uncertain. Germline V lookup: CDR1 SGHAT, CDR2 FQDESV (reference sequence). The V end was cut by 4 bases, the J end by 6 bases, with 10 bases between. The CDR3 spans 12 residues. The CDR3 DNA reads as TGTGCCAGCAGCTCTGGTCCTAGCGAGCAGTACTTC. The encoded protein is CASSSGPSEQYF.

This chain connects TRBV5-1 to TRBJ2-5; TRBD2 matches at 10 bases. CDR3 length equals 16 residues. Losses at the gene ends were 0 bases for V and 5 bases for J; bases not matched to a gene: 7. In germline, CDR1 is SGHRS, CDR2 YFSETQ. The CDR3 DNA sequence: TGCGCCAGCAGCTTGGCGGCTAGCGGGAGTGGGGAGACCCAGTACTTC. Protein sequence: CASSLAASGSGETQYF.

A word on this clone: Other DNA sequences in the sample encode the same CDR3. The genes are TRBV5-1 and TRBJ2-7, with 11 positions matching TRBD2. The CDR3 extends over 16 amino acids. Trimming took 0 bases from V and 3 from J; bases not matched to a gene: 5. Germline V CDR1 and CDR2: SGHRS, YFSETQ. CDR3 residues: CASSLAGGLADYEQYF. The CDR3 DNA follows: TGCGCCAGCAGCTTGGCGGGGGGACTAGCGGACTACGAGCAGTACTTC.

The gene calls are TRBV10-2 and TRBJ1-5; D is undetermined. This CDR3 spans 13 amino acids. CDR1 and CDR2 (germline): WSHSY, SAAADI. Trimming took off 6 bases at V and 1 base at J, with 7 bases between the two ends. The chain's CDR3 is CASRVGSNQPQHF. DNA of the CDR3: TGCGCCAGCAGGGTCGGGAGCAATCAGCCCCAGCATTTT.

Here the CDR3 DNA reads TGTGCCAGCAGCCTCACATACTACGGAGAGCAGTACTTC. Amino acid sequence: CASSLTYYGEQYF. V and J are TRBV5-6 and TRBJ2-7, with no clear D. V lost 4 bases, J lost 7 bases, and 15 bases lay in between. In germline, CDR1 is SGHDT, CDR2 YYEEEE. The CDR3 is 13 amino acids.

V usage is TRBV2 and J usage is TRBJ1-5; no reliable D call. There are 15 residues in the CDR3. CDR1 is SNHLY, CDR2 FYNNEI, per germline. Trimming cost V 1 base and J 3 bases, with 10 bases left between them. The CDR3 nucleotides are TGTGCCAGCAGTGAAGTTCGAGGGAACAATCAGCCCCAGCATTTT. This encodes CASSEVRGNNQPQHF.